This T cell receptor beta chain was profiled in a study of T cell responses to AZD1222 COVID-19 vaccine listed by TCRdb under 2021. Context from the whole study: AZD1222 recipients whose second dose came at about 4 weeks and those whose second dose came at about 12 weeks were combined into one group, since spike-specific TCR depth and breadth did not differ between the two schedules. Trial participants were enrolled by age into subgroups of 18-55, 56-69 and 70-plus years, and around 150, 28 and 57 TCR-sequenced participants, respectively, were included in these subgroups. TCR sequencing was performed for about 250 trial participants, of whom approximately 200 were given two doses of AZD1222 and approximately 26 were given two doses of MenACWY control vaccine.

As regards this clone: Which antigen it targets is not known. One base away there is no much larger clone; base qualities are not given.

The CDR3 regions of human TCRbeta chains were subjected to immunosequencing. Concerning the study's data processing: TCRs in the repertoires were matched against a reference library of SARS-CoV-2-specific TCRs that had been generated with the MIRA antigen-specificity platform. Breadth was defined as the fraction of unique TCRs that were SARS-CoV-2-associated. Depth was defined as the fraction of total T cells that were SARS-CoV-2-associated. Using the MIRA data, each spike-specific TCR was assigned both to the spike region to which the TCR was reactive and to a CD4 or CD8 class. Log10-transformed breadth and depth values were compared by one-way ANOVA with Sidak's multiple comparisons tests. Entries here come from immuneACCESS through TCRdb and include only in-frame sequences with V and J called. Some clones fail to appear in such tables; in the studies checked, an unresolved V gene covers under half of the shortfall, and the cause of the remainder is unknown. The DNA was the basis for D and trimming; V, J and clone size are from that table. The sample table records 130,000 to 150,000 clones; over 75% of these occur just once. 1.6% of the sample belongs to the ten largest clones.

V is pared back by 5 bases and J by 0 bases, with 14 bases lying between the germline termini. CDR1 and CDR2 were assigned from the germline V gene as MDHEN and SYDVKM. Taken from cysteine to phenylalanine, the CDR3 has 16 residues. Only CDR3 DNA remains: 48 bases, in frame from the first base. Explained via the paper, the time point label denotes: baseline before first vaccination. The vaccinee samples were drawn from two UK trials, COV001 and COV002, one of which was a single-blind randomized controlled phase 2/3 trial testing AZD1222 (ChAdOx1 nCoV-19) in healthy adults. For TCRbeta chain sequencing, PBMC samples from trial participants were taken at day 0 and at day 28 after the second dose. Results and caveats for the whole study, not just this receptor: Nearly half of unique spike-specific TCRs reportedly recognized epitopes outside regions mutated in the B.1.351 and B.1.1.7 variants. Most participants were white British and females outnumbered males, and the authors suggested that clonal diversity may have been underestimated. Only a handful of AZD1222 recipients were SARS-CoV-2 seropositive at baseline, limiting conclusions about previously exposed vaccinees. A significant rise in spike-specific TCR breadth and depth was observed after two AZD1222 doses relative to day 0 and relative to MenACWY recipients. Because no day 14 peak-response samples were available, repertoires were characterized only after the peak T cell response. The 56-69-year group was small, and its depth increase did not reach significance, likely because of low power. The vaccine-associated CD4 TCRs covered the entire spike protein, and the dominant responses fell in regions 160-218 and 743-854.

This TCR came from an adult in good health. The sequencing used peripheral blood, collected on day 0 of AZD1222 vaccination. Recombination joined TRBV28 with TRBJ1-3, with TRBD1 as a weak D call on 5 bases. CDR3 protein: CASSIQPGSSGNTIYF. In nucleotide form, the sequence is TGTGCCAGCAGTATCCAACCAGGGAGCTCTGGAAACACCATATATTTT.